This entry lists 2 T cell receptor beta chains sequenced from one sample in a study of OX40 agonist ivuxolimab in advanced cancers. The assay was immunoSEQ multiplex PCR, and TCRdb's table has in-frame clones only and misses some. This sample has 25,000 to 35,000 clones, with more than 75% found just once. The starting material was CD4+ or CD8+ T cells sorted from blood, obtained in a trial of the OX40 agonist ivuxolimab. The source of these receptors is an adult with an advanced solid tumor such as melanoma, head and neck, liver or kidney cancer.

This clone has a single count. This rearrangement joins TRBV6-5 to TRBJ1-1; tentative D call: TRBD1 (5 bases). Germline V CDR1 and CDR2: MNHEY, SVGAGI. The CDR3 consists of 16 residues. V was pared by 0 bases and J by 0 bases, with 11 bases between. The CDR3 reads CASSYSWGGMNTEAFF. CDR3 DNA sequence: TGTGCCAGCAGTTACTCGTGGGGGGGAATGAACACTGAAGCTTTCTTT.

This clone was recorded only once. The CDR3 DNA follows: TGTGCCAGCGAACCTCGAGACAGGTCTGTTGTAGAGCAGTTCTTC. Translation: CASEPRDRSVVEQFF. This chain links TRBV5-4 with TRBJ2-1, with a tentative D call TRBD1 (6 bases). V was clipped by 7 bases and J by 10 bases, with 24 bases between them. Looked up from germline, CDR1 is SGHNT and CDR2 is YYREEE (reference sequence). This CDR3 contains 15 residues.